These T cell receptor beta chains were read from a single sample in a study of blood T cell repertoires in COVID-19. Clones were sequenced by immunoSEQ multiplex PCR, and TCRdb holds only the in-frame ones, with some missing. The sample contains about 190,000 clones, around 84% of which appear only once. Sequencing input: PBMCs or T cells enriched from blood (not recorded which). These receptors were obtained from a woman aged 25 to 39 who had recovered from COVID-19. Both conserved end residues are part of each CDR3. Each record gives: CDR3 DNA, CDR3 protein, clone size, D gene, J gene, V gene. A D gene is named only where the DNA matches it firmly. For some rows the clone size is stated as once, few or many, or as a class when expanded; others skip it.

DNA: TGTGCCAGCAGTGTCCCGGGACACATTCTAGCCAAAAACATTCAGTACTTC
CDR3: CASSVPGHILAKNIQYF
size: .
D: .
J: TRBJ2-4
V: TRBV2

DNA: TGTGCCACCAGCAGAGAGCAGGGACTCACAGATACGCAGTATTTT
CDR3: CATSREQGLTDTQYF
size: .
D: .
J: TRBJ2-3
V: TRBV15

DNA: TGTGCCAGTAGTATCTTTTCTTCGCGCGGGACAGGGGTAGGATCACCCCTCCACTTT
CDR3: CASSIFSSRGTGVGSPLHF
size: .
D: TRBD1
J: TRBJ1-6
V: TRBV19

DNA: TGTGCCAGTAGTATAGATCCGGGAGTCTATGGCTACACCTTC
CDR3: CASSIDPGVYGYTF
size: .
D: .
J: TRBJ1-2
V: TRBV19

DNA: TGTGCCAGCAGCGCTGTTGGAGTTTCCTATGGCTACACCTTC
CDR3: CASSAVGVSYGYTF
size: .
D: .
J: TRBJ1-2
V: TRBV9

DNA: TGTGCCATCGGGACTAGCGTTGGGGAGCAGTACTTC
CDR3: CAIGTSVGEQYF
size: .
D: TRBD2
J: TRBJ2-7
V: TRBV19

DNA: TGTGCCTGGACCTCCTACCGGACTAGCGGGGCCTTCTACGAGCAGTACTTC
CDR3: CAWTSYRTSGAFYEQYF
size: .
D: TRBD2
J: TRBJ2-7
V: TRBV30

DNA: TGTGCCAGCAGTTTTGGGACACATCTCACTGAAGCTTTCTTT
CDR3: CASSFGTHLTEAFF
size: .
D: .
J: TRBJ1-1
V: TRBV28

DNA: TGTGCCAGCAGTTTGGGGGCCCAGGGAGCTCAGCCCCAGCATTTT
CDR3: CASSLGAQGAQPQHF
size: .
D: .
J: TRBJ1-5
V: TRBV28

DNA: TGTGCCAGCAGCTTAGTCGCGTCAGGGGGAAACAATGAGCAGTTCTTC
CDR3: CASSLVASGGNNEQFF
size: .
D: TRBD1
J: TRBJ2-1
V: TRBV7-2

DNA: TGTGCCAGCAGCCAAACCGGACAGGGTGGTTCACCCCTCCACTTT
CDR3: CASSQTGQGGSPLHF
size: many
D: TRBD1
J: TRBJ1-6
V: TRBV3-1/TRBV3-2

DNA: TGTGCCAGCAGGTCAGGGTCAAGCAATCAGCCCCAGCATTTT
CDR3: CASRSGSSNQPQHF
size: .
D: .
J: TRBJ1-5
V: TRBV27

DNA: TGTGCCAGCAGCCGCGGACAAACCTCTGGAAACACCATATATTTT
CDR3: CASSRGQTSGNTIYF
size: .
D: .
J: TRBJ1-3
V: TRBV6-5

DNA: TGTGCCAGCAGTGAACAGGGACTGAATAATTCACCCCTCCACTTT
CDR3: CASSEQGLNNSPLHF
size: .
D: .
J: TRBJ1-6
V: TRBV6-1

DNA: TGTGCCAGCAGTTTTCTCCGGCTAGCGGGTAACTGGAACACCGGGGAGCTGTTTTTT
CDR3: CASSFLRLAGNWNTGELFF
size: once
D: TRBD2
J: TRBJ2-2
V: TRBV27

DNA: TGCGCCAGCAGCACCCGGGACAGGGATGGCTACACCTTC
CDR3: CASSTRDRDGYTF
size: few
D: TRBD1
J: TRBJ1-2
V: TRBV5-1

DNA: TGTGCCATCAGTTCGAGCGGAAACACCTACAATGAGCAGTTCTTC
CDR3: CAISSSGNTYNEQFF
size: .
D: .
J: TRBJ2-1
V: TRBV10-3

DNA: TGTGCCAGCAGCGTAGTGGGCCGGACAGATACGCAGTATTTT
CDR3: CASSVVGRTDTQYF
size: .
D: .
J: TRBJ2-3
V: TRBV9

DNA: TGTGCCAGCAGACTAGCGGCCTACGAGCAGTACTTC
CDR3: CASRLAAYEQYF
size: .
D: TRBD2
J: TRBJ2-7
V: TRBV28

DNA: TGCGCCAGCAGCAAGGGACGGGTGGGGGCAGATAATTCACCCCTCCACTTT
CDR3: CASSKGRVGADNSPLHF
size: few
D: .
J: TRBJ1-6
V: TRBV5-1

DNA: TGTGCCATCAGTGAGTCGCCCCAGACCTACGAGCAGTACTTC
CDR3: CAISESPQTYEQYF
size: many
D: .
J: TRBJ2-7
V: TRBV10-3

DNA: TGTGCCAGCAGCGGCGCAGGGACAGCCGGCGAGTACGCTGGCTACACCTTC
CDR3: CASSGAGTAGEYAGYTF
size: .
D: TRBD1
J: TRBJ1-2
V: TRBV5-4

DNA: TGTGCCAGCAGTCAAGAGGCACTAGCAGGGGAGACCCAGTACTTC
CDR3: CASSQEALAGETQYF
size: .
D: .
J: TRBJ2-5
V: TRBV14

DNA: TGTGCCATCAGTGAGTCGCCAGGGGTTACGGCCGGGGAGCTGTTTTTT
CDR3: CAISESPGVTAGELFF
size: .
D: .
J: TRBJ2-2
V: TRBV10-3

DNA: TGTGCCAGCAAGGGACAGGATAACTATGGCTACACCTTC
CDR3: CASKGQDNYGYTF
size: .
D: TRBD1
J: TRBJ1-2
V: TRBV19

DNA: TGCGCCAGCAGCCTACAGGGGGCGCGCGGGGAGACCCAGTACTTC
CDR3: CASSLQGARGETQYF
size: .
D: TRBD1
J: TRBJ2-5
V: TRBV5-1

DNA: TGTGCCAGCAGTGAACCAGGGGGCGGGGGCAATGAGCAGTTCTTC
CDR3: CASSEPGGGGNEQFF
size: .
D: .
J: TRBJ2-1
V: TRBV2

DNA: TGTGCCAGCAGTAAAGACAGGGGGCCAGATACGCAGTATTTT
CDR3: CASSKDRGPDTQYF
size: .
D: TRBD1
J: TRBJ2-3
V: TRBV7-3

DNA: TGTGCCAGCAGCCCCCTGGGGGCCGATGAGCAGTTCTTC
CDR3: CASSPLGADEQFF
size: .
D: .
J: TRBJ2-1
V: TRBV27

DNA: TGTGCCAGCAACTCGGGACAGGACAATGAGCAGTTCTTC
CDR3: CASNSGQDNEQFF
size: .
D: TRBD1
J: TRBJ2-1
V: TRBV11-3

DNA: TGTGCCAGCAGCTTGACCGCAGCGACACCCCTCCACTTT
CDR3: CASSLTAATPLHF
size: .
D: .
J: TRBJ1-6
V: TRBV7-8

DNA: TGTGCCAGCAGCCGACTAGACAGCGACTATGGCTACACCTTC
CDR3: CASSRLDSDYGYTF
size: once
D: .
J: TRBJ1-2
V: TRBV11-2

DNA: TGTGCCAGCTCACCACGGCCAGGGCCTGTTAACGCTGGAAACACCATATATTTT
CDR3: CASSPRPGPVNAGNTIYF
size: .
D: .
J: TRBJ1-3
V: TRBV18

DNA: TGTGCCAGCAGCTGGCTGGACAGACCTAACTATGGCTACACCTTC
CDR3: CASSWLDRPNYGYTF
size: .
D: .
J: TRBJ1-2
V: TRBV5-4

DNA: TGTGCCACCAGCCCGGCAGGGGAATTGAACACTGAAGCTTTCTTT
CDR3: CATSPAGELNTEAFF
size: .
D: .
J: TRBJ1-1
V: TRBV15

DNA: TGTGCCTGGAGCGAACAGGGTCCGTCGGAAGCTTTCTTT
CDR3: CAWSEQGPSEAFF
size: .
D: .
J: TRBJ1-1
V: TRBV30

DNA: TGTGCCAGCAGCCCCAAGGCCGTTCTCGCCCGGCAGGCGAACACTGAAGCTTTCTTT
CDR3: CASSPKAVLARQANTEAFF
size: .
D: .
J: TRBJ1-1
V: TRBV7-8

DNA: TGTGCCAGCAGACTCTCACAGGGGCGGGGATCGGCTGAAGCTTTCTTT
CDR3: CASRLSQGRGSAEAFF
size: .
D: TRBD1
J: TRBJ1-1
V: TRBV28

DNA: TGCGCCAGCAGCTTGGCCGGTGGTACTAGCGGAAAGTACAATGAGCAGTTCTTC
CDR3: CASSLAGGTSGKYNEQFF
size: once
D: TRBD2
J: TRBJ2-1
V: TRBV5-1

DNA: TGTGCCAGCAGCTTGTTCGGTCTTGATAGCAATCAGCCCCAGCATTTT
CDR3: CASSLFGLDSNQPQHF
size: few
D: .
J: TRBJ1-5
V: TRBV7-9

DNA: TGTGCCAGCCGCCCCCTTTTGGACGCGGGAGGTTCAAATGAGCAGTTCTTC
CDR3: CASRPLLDAGGSNEQFF
size: .
D: TRBD2
J: TRBJ2-1
V: TRBV25-1

DNA: TGCAGCGTTGAAGGCAGACCGGGACAGGGGGGTACCGGTGAGCAGTTCTTC
CDR3: CSVEGRPGQGGTGEQFF
size: .
D: TRBD1
J: TRBJ2-1
V: TRBV29-1

DNA: TGTGCCAGCAGCAGACTAGGTCCCTACGAGCAGTACTTC
CDR3: CASSRLGPYEQYF
size: .
D: .
J: TRBJ2-7
V: TRBV28

DNA: TGTGCCAGCAGCTTAACCGGGACTTTCTACAATGAGCAGTTCTTC
CDR3: CASSLTGTFYNEQFF
size: .
D: .
J: TRBJ2-1
V: TRBV7-3

DNA: TGTGCCAGCAGTTACTCGACAGGGCGCTATGGCTACACCTTC
CDR3: CASSYSTGRYGYTF
size: .
D: TRBD1
J: TRBJ1-2
V: TRBV6-5

DNA: TGTGCCAGCTCAATAAGACTAGCGGGGGATTCGGGAGATACGCAGTATTTT
CDR3: CASSIRLAGDSGDTQYF
size: .
D: TRBD2
J: TRBJ2-3
V: TRBV18

DNA: TGTGCCAGCTCACCACCCATTAGGACTTGGGACTACACCTTC
CDR3: CASSPPIRTWDYTF
size: .
D: .
J: TRBJ1-2
V: TRBV18

DNA: TGCGCCAGCAAACCGGGACAGGGTCACACTGAAGCTTTCTTT
CDR3: CASKPGQGHTEAFF
size: many
D: TRBD1
J: TRBJ1-1
V: TRBV10-1

DNA: TGCAGCGCCTTGACAGGCCCCTACGAGCAGTACTTC
CDR3: CSALTGPYEQYF
size: medium-sized
D: .
J: TRBJ2-7
V: TRBV29-1

DNA: TGTGCCAGCAGCTTTGTAGACAGGTGGAGGCCTGGCCAAGAGACCCAGTACTTC
CDR3: CASSFVDRWRPGQETQYF
size: .
D: .
J: TRBJ2-5
V: TRBV11-3

DNA: TGTGCCAGCAGTTTCGGATCTAGCGTGACCGGGGAGCTGTTTTTT
CDR3: CASSFGSSVTGELFF
size: .
D: .
J: TRBJ2-2
V: TRBV28

DNA: TGTGCCAGCAGTTTCGCGAGCAAGTTGGATGAGCAGTTCTTC
CDR3: CASSFASKLDEQFF
size: .
D: .
J: TRBJ2-1
V: TRBV27

DNA: TGTGCCTGGACGCACGTTCCCTGGTGGACAGGGCGAGAGACCCAGTACTTC
CDR3: CAWTHVPWWTGRETQYF
size: .
D: TRBD1
J: TRBJ2-5
V: TRBV30

DNA: TGCGCCAGCAGCTTGTTACAGGCATCTCCAGGATTCTTC
CDR3: CASSLLQASPGFF
size: once
D: .
J: TRBJ2-1
V: TRBV5-1

DNA: TGTGCCAGCTCACCCTCGGCAGGGTATGAGCAGTTCTTC
CDR3: CASSPSAGYEQFF
size: once
D: .
J: TRBJ2-1
V: TRBV18

DNA: TGTGCCAGCAGCAATCAGGGGGCAGGGTATGGCTACACCTTC
CDR3: CASSNQGAGYGYTF
size: .
D: TRBD1
J: TRBJ1-2
V: TRBV3-1/TRBV3-2

DNA: TGTGCCAGCACCCGGACAGGGACTAATGAAAAACTGTTTTTT
CDR3: CASTRTGTNEKLFF
size: .
D: TRBD1
J: TRBJ1-4
V: TRBV11-2